The 7 T cell receptor beta chains given below trace back to one sample, sequenced in a study of identical twins. TCRdb re-derived calls from the 5' RACE reads in MiXCR, one entry per CDR3 protein. The sample records about 150,000 distinct CDR3 sequences, 3% to 4.5% being singletons. The sample comprised memory T cells sorted from blood. These receptors all come from a man between 18 and 29 years old in good health.

At least ten counts were recorded for this clonotype. This chain links TRBV4-3 with TRBJ2-7, with 11 bases that match TRBD1. Germline V gives CDR1 LGHNA, CDR2 YSLEER. This CDR3 is 20 amino acids long. After removal of 1 base from V and 2 bases from J, the junction contained 16 bases not matched to a gene. CDR3 loop: CASSQARTGGNTPNTYEQYF. The CDR3 DNA reads as TGCGCCAGCAGCCAAGCCCGGACAGGGGGCAACACCCCAAATACCTACGAGCAGTACTTC.

The sample holds many counts of this clonotype. The chain combines TRBV5-8 with TRBJ2-7; 7 nucleotides align to TRBD1. Germline CDR1 SGHTS, CDR2 YDEGEE. V lost 9 bases to trimming and J lost 4 bases; unmatched junction nucleotides: 16. This CDR3 has 15 residues. CDR3 DNA sequence: TGTGCCACCCAGCTGATTACAGGGGCGGGTTACGAGCAGTACTTC. Translated, it gives CATQLITGAGYEQYF.

This chain connects TRBV6-5 to TRBJ2-1, with 10 positions matching TRBD2. The V segment lost 4 bases and the J segment 9 bases; nucleotides outside the gene matches: 9. Looked up from germline, CDR1 is MNHEY and CDR2 is SVGAGI. This CDR3 has 15 amino acids. Here the CDR3 reads CASSLGLATRGEQFF. CDR3 bases: TGTGCCAGCAGTTTGGGACTAGCGACTAGGGGTGAGCAGTTCTTC.

This clonotype was observed at least ten times. V is TRBV14 and J is TRBJ2-1; D remains ambiguous. V lost 3 bases to trimming and J lost 2 bases, with 17 bases between them. The germline V gene encodes CDR1 SGHDN and CDR2 FVKESK. The CDR3 has 17 amino acids. The DNA for the CDR3 is TGTGCCAGCAGCCAGACCATAACAGTTTTCGCCTACAATGAGCAGTTCTTC. Translated: CASSQTITVFAYNEQFF.

To note about this clonotype: Because it lacks the conserved phenylalanine or tryptophan at the end, this CDR3 is likely a read error. V and J are TRBV12-3 or TRBV12-4 and TRBJ2-3, with D hard to call. This CDR3 region has 15 residues. In DNA, the CDR3 is TGTTCCAGCAGTTTAGTTAGAGTGAGCGCAGATACGCAGTATTCT. Its translation: CSSSLVRVSADTQYS.

The chain links TRBV29-1 to TRBJ1-4; 7 nucleotides match TRBD1. The CDR3 totals 14 residues. Losses at the gene ends were 4 bases for V and 7 bases for J; bases not matched to a gene: 9. CDR1 and CDR2 from the germline V gene are SQVTM and ANQGSEA. As DNA, the CDR3 is TGCAGCGTTGCCGACAGGGCGGAGGGTGAAAAACTGTTTTTT. As protein: CSVADRAEGEKLFF.

This clonotype was observed a few times. The CDR3 sequence is CASSPNRAWAFF. CDR3 DNA: TGTGCCAGCTCACCAAACAGGGCATGGGCTTTCTTT. This chain uses TRBV18 with TRBJ1-1, with D perhaps TRBD1 (6 bases). The ends were cut back, 2 bases at V and 11 bases at J, with 12 bases in the middle. The germline V gene encodes CDR1 KGHSH and CDR2 LQKENI. This CDR3 spans 12 amino acids.